The clone carrying this T cell receptor beta chain was recorded a few times. This entry belongs to a study of blood T cell repertoires in COVID-19. Study-wide background: Both acute and convalescent COVID-19 samples were obtained from the United States, Italy and Spain.

From germline, CDR1 is LNHDA and CDR2 SQIVND (reference sequence). J lost 7 bases, V lost 7 bases, and 9 bases had no gene match. The CDR3 runs to 14 residues. In the original processing: Reference gene primer amplification in the assay estimated nucleated cell counts. Profiled with immunoSEQ multiplex PCR; TCRdb holds only in-frame clones, not every one. V and J calls plus clone size are reproduced from that table; the DNA served to infer D and trimming. The table has under 110,000 clones, 70% to 80% seen once. The chain recombines TRBV19 with TRBJ1-5; 8 nucleotides line up with TRBD1. The sequenced material came from peripheral blood. The origin of this receptor is a human donor with acute or convalescent COVID-19. The donor label of this sample is uncertain. CDR3 nucleotide sequence: TGTGCCAGTATGGGACAGGTTCAATGGCAGCCCCAGCATTTT. It codes for CASMGQVQWQPQHF. Full variable domain (remainder filled in from reference TRBV19 and TRBJ1-5): DGGITQSPKYLFRKEGQNVTLSCEQNLNHDAMYWYRQDPGQGLRLIYYSQIVNDFQKGDIAEGYSVSREKKESFPLTVTSAQKNPTAFYLCASMGQVQWQPQHFGDGTRLSIL.